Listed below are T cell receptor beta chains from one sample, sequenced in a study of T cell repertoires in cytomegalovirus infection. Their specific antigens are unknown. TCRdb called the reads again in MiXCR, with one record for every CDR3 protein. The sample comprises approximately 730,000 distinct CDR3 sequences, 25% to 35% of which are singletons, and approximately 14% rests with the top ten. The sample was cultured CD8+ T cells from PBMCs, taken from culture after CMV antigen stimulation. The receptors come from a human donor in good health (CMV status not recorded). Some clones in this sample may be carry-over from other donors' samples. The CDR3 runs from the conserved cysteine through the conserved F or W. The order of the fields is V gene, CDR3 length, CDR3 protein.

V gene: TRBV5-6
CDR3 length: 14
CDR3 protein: CASSWGQSLGELFF

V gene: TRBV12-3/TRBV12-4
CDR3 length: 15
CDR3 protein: CASSFSTGVGQPQHF

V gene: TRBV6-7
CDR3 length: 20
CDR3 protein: CASSYSPRKPIYLGSYEQYF

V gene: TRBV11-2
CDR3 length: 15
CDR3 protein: CASRGAGILGNEQFF

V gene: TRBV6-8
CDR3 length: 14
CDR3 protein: CASKDDRGYYEQYF

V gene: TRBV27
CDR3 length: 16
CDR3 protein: CASSLSSYSSTDTQYF

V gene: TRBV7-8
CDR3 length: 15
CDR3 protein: CASSLAGLENTEAFF

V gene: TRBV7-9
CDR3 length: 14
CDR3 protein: CASSSDRASREAFF

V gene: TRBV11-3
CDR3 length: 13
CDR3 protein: CASSARSSNEQFF

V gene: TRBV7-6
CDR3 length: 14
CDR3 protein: CASSQAGGRTEQFF

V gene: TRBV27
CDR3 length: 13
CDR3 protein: CASSLLPPGTRYF

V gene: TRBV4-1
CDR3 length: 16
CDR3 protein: CASSHPSGGASDTQYF

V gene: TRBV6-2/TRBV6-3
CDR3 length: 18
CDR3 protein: CASNLAGGLLQSTGELFF

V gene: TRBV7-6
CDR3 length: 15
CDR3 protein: CASSSRDRDQETQYF

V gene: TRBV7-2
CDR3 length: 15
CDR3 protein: CASSSSGDFYNEQFF

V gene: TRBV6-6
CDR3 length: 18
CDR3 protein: CASSYLSSGALAKNIQYF

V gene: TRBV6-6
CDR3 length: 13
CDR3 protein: CATIDQNTGELFF

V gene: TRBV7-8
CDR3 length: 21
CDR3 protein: CASSLAPSGGAVGIETDTQYF

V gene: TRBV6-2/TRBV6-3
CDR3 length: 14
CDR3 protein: CASTDRARADTQYF

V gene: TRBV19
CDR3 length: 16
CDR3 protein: CASTGSWGYLYNEQFF

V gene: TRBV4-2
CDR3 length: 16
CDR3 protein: CASSQSWTGFTDTQYF

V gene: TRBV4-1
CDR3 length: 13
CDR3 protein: CASSQDPPDEQFF